This T cell receptor beta chain is drawn from a study of blood T cell repertoires in COVID-19. Authors' analysis steps: Estimation of nucleated cell counts was performed using reference gene primer amplification. TCRdb keeps only in-frame clones here, not all; method: immunoSEQ multiplex PCR. From that table come the V and J calls and clone size; the DNA was used to work out D and trimming. The sample shows roughly 41,000 clones, approximately 87% of them seen only once. The CDR3 runs 14 residues. The germline V gene has CDR1 MNHEY and CDR2 SVGAGI. The V end lost 4 bases, the J end lost 5 bases, and 12 bases lay between the germline ends.

The receptor's source is a human donor in a cohort sampled during active COVID-19. Source material: peripheral blood. V is TRBV6-5 and J is TRBJ2-1, with D perhaps TRBD1 (6 bases). CDR3 region: CASSFHRVNNEQFF. CDR3 in DNA: TGTGCCAGCAGTTTCCACAGGGTAAACAATGAGCAGTTCTTC.